This T cell receptor (beta chain) was obtained from a study of preoperative IRX-2 immunotherapy in early breast cancer. Repertoires were generated with immunoSEQ multiplex PCR, while TCRdb's copy carries only in-frame clones and drops some. The sample shows over 55,000 clones, roughly 94% of them seen only once. Treatment indicated: preoperative locoregional IRX-2 cytokine immunotherapy. This phase Ib study tested locoregional IRX-2 cytokine immunotherapy given before surgery. The V end was cut by 3 bases, the J end by 7 bases, with 15 bases between. Germline values: CDR1 SQVTM, CDR2 ANQGSEA. There are 13 residues in the CDR3. This clone was seen only a few times.

The sample was collected from a patient treated with IRX-2 immunotherapy. This receptor was taken from a human donor with breast cancer. The chain combines TRBV29-1 with TRBJ1-1, with a possible D match to TRBD1 (5 bases). DNA for the CDR3: TGCAGCGTTGACTCTACAAGGGACGGTGAAGCTTTCTTT. It is translated as CSVDSTRDGEAFF.